In this sample, the clone carrying this TCR beta chain turned up a few times. The PCR was carried out with 60 Vbeta primers and 13 Jbeta primers. Profiled with immunoSEQ multiplex PCR; TCRdb holds only in-frame clones, not every one. This sample has under 200,000 clones, with about 13% found just once. The data were obtained in a study of cytomegalovirus exposure and HLA in healthy donors. Sequencing input: PBMCs. This receptor was taken from a man aged 50-60 years in good health and CMV-seropositive.

The chain's CDR3 is CASSIGPTTNTEAFF. CDR3 nucleotides: TGTGCCAGTAGTATTGGGCCGACGACGAACACTGAAGCTTTCTTT. The chain has TRBV19 and TRBJ1-1; D unclear. Between the trimmed V and J ends, which lost 3 bases and 1 base, there was a span of 12 bases. Germline lookup yields CDR1 LNHDA and CDR2 SQIVND (reference sequence). The CDR3 has 15 residues.